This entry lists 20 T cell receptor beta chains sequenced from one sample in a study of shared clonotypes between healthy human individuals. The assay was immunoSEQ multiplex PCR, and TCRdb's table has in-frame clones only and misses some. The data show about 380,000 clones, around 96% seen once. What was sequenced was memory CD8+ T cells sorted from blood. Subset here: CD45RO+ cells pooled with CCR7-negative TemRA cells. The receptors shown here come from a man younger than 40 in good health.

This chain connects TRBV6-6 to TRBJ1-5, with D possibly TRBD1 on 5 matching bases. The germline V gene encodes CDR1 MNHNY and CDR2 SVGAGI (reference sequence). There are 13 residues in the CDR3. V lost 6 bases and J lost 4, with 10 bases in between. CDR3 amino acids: CASRLGVNQPQHF. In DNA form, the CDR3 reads TGTGCCAGCAGGTTAGGGGTTAATCAGCCCCAGCATTTT.

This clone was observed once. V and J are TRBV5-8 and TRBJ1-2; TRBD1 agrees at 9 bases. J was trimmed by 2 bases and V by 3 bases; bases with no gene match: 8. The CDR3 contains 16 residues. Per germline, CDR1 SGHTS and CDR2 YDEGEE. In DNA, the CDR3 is TGTGCCAGCAGCTGGGTTAACAGGGGGCGCAACTATGGCTACACCTTC. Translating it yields CASSWVNRGRNYGYTF.

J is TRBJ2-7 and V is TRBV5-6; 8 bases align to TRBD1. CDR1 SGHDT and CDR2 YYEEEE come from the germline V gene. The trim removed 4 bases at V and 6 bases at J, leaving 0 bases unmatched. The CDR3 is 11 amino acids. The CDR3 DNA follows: TGTGCCAGCAGCGACAGGGGCGAGCAGTACTTC. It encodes CASSDRGEQYF.

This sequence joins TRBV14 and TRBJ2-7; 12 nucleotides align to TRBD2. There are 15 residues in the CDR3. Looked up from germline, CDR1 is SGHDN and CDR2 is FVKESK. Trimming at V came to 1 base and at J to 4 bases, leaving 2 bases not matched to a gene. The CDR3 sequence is CASSQGLAGVYEQYF. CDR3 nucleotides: TGTGCCAGCAGCCAAGGACTAGCGGGAGTTTACGAGCAGTACTTC.

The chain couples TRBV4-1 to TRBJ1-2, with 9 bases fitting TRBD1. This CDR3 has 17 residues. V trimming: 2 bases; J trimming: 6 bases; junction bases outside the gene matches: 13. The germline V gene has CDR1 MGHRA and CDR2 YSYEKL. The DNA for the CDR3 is TGCGCCAGCAGCCAACCGAGATCCGGGACAGGGAGAGATGGCTACACCTTC. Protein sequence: CASSQPRSGTGRDGYTF.

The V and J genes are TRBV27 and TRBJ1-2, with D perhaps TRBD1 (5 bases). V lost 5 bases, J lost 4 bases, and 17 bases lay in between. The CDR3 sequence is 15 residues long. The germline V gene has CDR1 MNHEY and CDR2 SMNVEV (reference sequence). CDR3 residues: CASSPTASLGYGYTF. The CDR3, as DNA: TGTGCCAGCAGTCCGACAGCATCCCTGGGCTATGGCTACACCTTC.

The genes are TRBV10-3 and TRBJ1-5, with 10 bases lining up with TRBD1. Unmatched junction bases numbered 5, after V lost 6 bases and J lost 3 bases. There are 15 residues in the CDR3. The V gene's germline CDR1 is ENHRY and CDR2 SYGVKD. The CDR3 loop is CAIRTGTGANQPQHF. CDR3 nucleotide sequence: TGTGCCATCAGAACCGGGACAGGGGCCAATCAGCCCCAGCATTTT.

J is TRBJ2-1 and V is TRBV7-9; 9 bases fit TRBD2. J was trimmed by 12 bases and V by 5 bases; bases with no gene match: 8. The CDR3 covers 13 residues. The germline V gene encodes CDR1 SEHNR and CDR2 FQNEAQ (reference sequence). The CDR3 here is CASSQGTSLWQFF. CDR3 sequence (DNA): TGTGCCAGCAGCCAAGGGACTAGCCTATGGCAGTTCTTC.

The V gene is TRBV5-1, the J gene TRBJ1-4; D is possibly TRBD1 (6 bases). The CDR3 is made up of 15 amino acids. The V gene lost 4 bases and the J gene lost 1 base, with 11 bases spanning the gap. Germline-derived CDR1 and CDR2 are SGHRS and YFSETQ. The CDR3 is CASSGGGGTNEKLFF. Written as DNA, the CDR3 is TGCGCCAGCAGCGGAGGAGGGGGAACTAATGAAAAACTGTTTTTT.

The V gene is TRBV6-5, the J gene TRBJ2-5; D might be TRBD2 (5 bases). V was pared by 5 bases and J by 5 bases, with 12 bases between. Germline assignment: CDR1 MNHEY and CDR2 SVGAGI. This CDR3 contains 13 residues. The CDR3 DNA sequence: TGTGCCAGCAGTCGGACTCATGGGGAGACCCAGTACTTC. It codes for CASSRTHGETQYF.

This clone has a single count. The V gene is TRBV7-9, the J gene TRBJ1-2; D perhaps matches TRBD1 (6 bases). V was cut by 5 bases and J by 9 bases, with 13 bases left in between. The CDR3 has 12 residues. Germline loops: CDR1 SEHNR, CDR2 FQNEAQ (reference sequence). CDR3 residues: CASSSRGGSYTF. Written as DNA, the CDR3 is TGTGCCAGCAGCAGCAGGGGTGGAAGCTACACCTTC.

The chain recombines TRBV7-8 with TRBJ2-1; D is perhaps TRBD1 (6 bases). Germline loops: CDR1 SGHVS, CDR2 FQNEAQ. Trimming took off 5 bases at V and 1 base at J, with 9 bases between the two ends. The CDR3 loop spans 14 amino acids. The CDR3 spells CASSRQGSYNEQFF. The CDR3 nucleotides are TGTGCCAGCAGCCGTCAGGGGTCCTACAATGAGCAGTTCTTC.

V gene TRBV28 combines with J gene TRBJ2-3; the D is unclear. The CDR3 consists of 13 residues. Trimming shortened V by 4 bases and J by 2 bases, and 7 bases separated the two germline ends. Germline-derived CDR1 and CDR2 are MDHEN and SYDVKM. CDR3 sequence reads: CASSSGATDTQYF. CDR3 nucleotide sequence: TGTGCCAGCAGTTCCGGAGCCACAGATACGCAGTATTTT.

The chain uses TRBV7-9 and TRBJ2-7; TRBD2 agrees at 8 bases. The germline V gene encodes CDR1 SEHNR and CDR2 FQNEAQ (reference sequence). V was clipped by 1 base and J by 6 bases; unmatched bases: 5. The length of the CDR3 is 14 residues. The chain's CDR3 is CASSLGLAGGEQYF. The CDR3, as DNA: TGTGCCAGCAGCTTAGGGCTAGCGGGTGGCGAGCAGTACTTC.

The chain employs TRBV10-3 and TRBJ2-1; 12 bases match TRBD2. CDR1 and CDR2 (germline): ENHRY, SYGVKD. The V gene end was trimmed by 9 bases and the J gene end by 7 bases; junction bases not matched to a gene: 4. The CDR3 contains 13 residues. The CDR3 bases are TGTGCCATTTCTAGCGGGAGGGAGAATGAGCAGTTCTTC. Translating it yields CAISSGRENEQFF.

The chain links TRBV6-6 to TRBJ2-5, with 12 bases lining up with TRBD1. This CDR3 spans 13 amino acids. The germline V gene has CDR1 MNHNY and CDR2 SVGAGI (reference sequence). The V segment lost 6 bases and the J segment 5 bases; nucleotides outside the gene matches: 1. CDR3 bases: TGTGCCAGCAGGGGACAGGGGGCGGAGACCCAGTACTTC. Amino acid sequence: CASRGQGAETQYF.

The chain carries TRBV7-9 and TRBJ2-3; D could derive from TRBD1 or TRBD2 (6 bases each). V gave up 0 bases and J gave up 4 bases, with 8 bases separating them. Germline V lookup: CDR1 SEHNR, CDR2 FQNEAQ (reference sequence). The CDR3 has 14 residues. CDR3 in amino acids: CASSLAGGADTQYF. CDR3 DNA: TGTGCCAGCAGCTTAGCGGGGGGCGCAGATACGCAGTATTTT.

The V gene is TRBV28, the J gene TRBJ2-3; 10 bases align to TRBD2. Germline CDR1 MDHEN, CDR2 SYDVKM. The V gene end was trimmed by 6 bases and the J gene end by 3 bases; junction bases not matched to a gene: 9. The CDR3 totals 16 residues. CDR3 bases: TGTGCCAGCAGGGGCACTAGCGGGGCGACTACAGATACGCAGTATTTT. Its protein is CASRGTSGATTDTQYF.

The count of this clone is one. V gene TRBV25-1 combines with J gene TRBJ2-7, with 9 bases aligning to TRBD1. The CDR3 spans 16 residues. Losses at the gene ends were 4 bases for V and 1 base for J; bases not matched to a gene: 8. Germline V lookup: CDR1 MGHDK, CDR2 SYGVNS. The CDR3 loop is CASSGAPGQGSYEQYF. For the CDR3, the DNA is TGTGCCAGCAGTGGCGCCCCGGGACAGGGTTCCTACGAGCAGTACTTC.

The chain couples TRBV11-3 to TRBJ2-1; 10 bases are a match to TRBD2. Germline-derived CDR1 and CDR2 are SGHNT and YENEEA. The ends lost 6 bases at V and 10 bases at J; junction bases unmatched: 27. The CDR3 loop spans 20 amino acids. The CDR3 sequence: CASRVECLAGESGPGIEQFF. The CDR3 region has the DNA TGTGCCAGCAGAGTAGAATGCCTAGCGGGAGAATCTGGGCCGGGGATAGAGCAGTTCTTC.